The rows below give T cell receptor beta chains drawn from one sample of a study of T cells in localized non-small cell lung cancer. Sequenced by immunoSEQ multiplex PCR; TCRdb stores in-frame clones only, minus some. Of 2,500 or so clones in the sample, about a quarter were seen once. The sample consisted of lung tumor tissue, taken before any cancer treatment. These receptors all come from a male donor aged 60 or older with stage II squamous cell lung carcinoma. Both conserved end residues are part of each CDR3. Each record gives: clone size, J gene, D gene, V gene, CDR3 protein, CDR3 DNA. D genes are given only for firm matches. Clone size is given for some rows only: seen once, a few or many times, or a class if the clone is expanded.

clone size: .; J gene: TRBJ1-5; D gene: TRBD1; V gene: TRBV11-3; CDR3 protein: CASSQGTDSNQPQHF; CDR3 DNA: TGTGCCAGCAGCCAGGGGACAGATAGCAATCAGCCCCAGCATTTT
clone size: large; J gene: TRBJ2-2; D gene: .; V gene: TRBV18; CDR3 protein: CASSRDKLTGELFF; CDR3 DNA: TGTGCCAGCTCACGGGACAAGCTTACCGGGGAGCTGTTTTTT
clone size: .; J gene: TRBJ1-1; D gene: .; V gene: TRBV29-1; CDR3 protein: CSVETQGMVAFF; CDR3 DNA: TGCAGCGTGGAGACTCAGGGGATGGTGGCTTTCTTT
clone size: few; J gene: TRBJ2-5; D gene: TRBD1; V gene: TRBV9; CDR3 protein: CASSINRGDEETQYF; CDR3 DNA: TGTGCCAGCAGCATAAACAGGGGCGATGAAGAGACCCAGTACTTC
clone size: few; J gene: TRBJ2-7; D gene: TRBD1; V gene: TRBV30; CDR3 protein: CAWRGYYGQGVSSSYEQYF; CDR3 DNA: TGTGCCTGGAGGGGCTATTACGGACAGGGGGTATCTAGCTCCTACGAGCAGTACTTC
clone size: .; J gene: TRBJ2-1; D gene: .; V gene: TRBV18; CDR3 protein: CASSPGAYEQFF; CDR3 DNA: TGTGCCAGCTCACCCGGGGCCTATGAGCAGTTCTTC
clone size: medium-sized; J gene: TRBJ2-7; D gene: TRBD2; V gene: TRBV28; CDR3 protein: CASSFPGLAGYEQYF; CDR3 DNA: TGTGCCAGCAGTTTCCCGGGACTAGCGGGTTACGAGCAGTACTTC
clone size: .; J gene: TRBJ2-7; D gene: TRBD2; V gene: TRBV10-2; CDR3 protein: CASSWEAGGSFEQYF; CDR3 DNA: TGCGCCAGCAGTTGGGAAGCGGGAGGGTCTTTCGAGCAGTACTTC
clone size: few; J gene: TRBJ1-1; D gene: .; V gene: TRBV15; CDR3 protein: CATSRGLGLNTEAFF; CDR3 DNA: TGTGCCACCAGCAGAGGCCTAGGACTGAACACTGAAGCTTTCTTT
clone size: .; J gene: TRBJ2-1; D gene: .; V gene: TRBV22-1; CDR3 protein: CASSPTSGEYNEQFF; CDR3 DNA: TGTGCCAGCAGCCCTACTAGCGGGGAGTATAATGAGCAGTTCTTC
clone size: .; J gene: TRBJ1-1; D gene: TRBD1; V gene: TRBV5-1; CDR3 protein: CASSPDRVRPTEAFF; CDR3 DNA: TGCGCCAGCAGCCCCGACAGGGTTCGGCCCACTGAAGCTTTCTTT
clone size: medium-sized; J gene: TRBJ2-1; D gene: .; V gene: TRBV11-3; CDR3 protein: CASSLTLGIGNEQFF; CDR3 DNA: TGTGCCAGCAGCTTAACTTTAGGGATAGGGAATGAGCAGTTCTTC
clone size: .; J gene: TRBJ1-1; D gene: .; V gene: TRBV29-1; CDR3 protein: CSVLGAPGDTEAFF; CDR3 DNA: TGCAGCGTCTTAGGGGCCCCTGGAGACACTGAAGCTTTCTTT
clone size: few; J gene: TRBJ2-3; D gene: TRBD1; V gene: TRBV11-3; CDR3 protein: CASQDRGFFTDTQYF; CDR3 DNA: TGTGCCAGCCAGGACAGGGGTTTTTTTACAGATACGCAGTATTTT
clone size: medium-sized; J gene: TRBJ1-2; D gene: .; V gene: TRBV12-5; CDR3 protein: CASTRSADGYTF; CDR3 DNA: TGTGCCAGCACGCGGTCGGCGGATGGCTACACCTTC
clone size: few; J gene: TRBJ1-1; D gene: .; V gene: TRBV5-1; CDR3 protein: CASSFGWAEGTEAFF; CDR3 DNA: TGCGCCAGCAGCTTCGGATGGGCAGAGGGAACTGAAGCTTTCTTT
clone size: few; J gene: TRBJ2-7; D gene: TRBD1; V gene: TRBV9; CDR3 protein: CASSPGTVYEQYF; CDR3 DNA: TGTGCCAGCAGCCCCGGGACAGTCTACGAGCAGTACTTC
clone size: .; J gene: TRBJ2-1; D gene: .; V gene: TRBV19; CDR3 protein: CASSAYKPSRYEQFF; CDR3 DNA: TGTGCCAGTAGTGCCTACAAACCCTCGAGGTATGAGCAGTTCTTC
clone size: few; J gene: TRBJ1-2; D gene: .; V gene: TRBV28; CDR3 protein: CASSLDQGSYGYTF; CDR3 DNA: TGTGCCAGCAGTTTAGATCAGGGCTCCTATGGCTACACCTTC
clone size: .; J gene: TRBJ2-5; D gene: .; V gene: TRBV18; CDR3 protein: CASSPRVLGETQYF; CDR3 DNA: TGTGCCAGCTCACCAAGGGTTTTAGGAGAGACCCAGTACTTC
clone size: .; J gene: TRBJ2-2; D gene: TRBD2; V gene: TRBV11-3; CDR3 protein: CASSLVAGADGELFF; CDR3 DNA: TGTGCCAGCAGCTTAGTAGCGGGAGCGGACGGGGAGCTGTTTTTT
clone size: .; J gene: TRBJ2-3; D gene: .; V gene: TRBV19; CDR3 protein: CASSLQVSGDTQYF; CDR3 DNA: TGTGCCAGTAGTCTACAGGTTTCGGGGGATACGCAGTATTTT
clone size: .; J gene: TRBJ2-7; D gene: .; V gene: TRBV9; CDR3 protein: CASSPATPDEQYF; CDR3 DNA: TGTGCCAGCAGCCCTGCCACTCCGGACGAGCAGTACTTC
clone size: .; J gene: TRBJ1-1; D gene: .; V gene: TRBV11-3; CDR3 protein: CASSLMGGDTEAFF; CDR3 DNA: TGTGCCAGCAGCTTAATGGGGGGGGACACTGAAGCTTTCTTT
clone size: few; J gene: TRBJ1-4; D gene: .; V gene: TRBV11-3; CDR3 protein: CASSFNQPGSREKLFF; CDR3 DNA: TGTGCCAGCAGCTTCAACCAGCCAGGGTCGCGGGAAAAACTGTTTTTT
clone size: .; J gene: TRBJ2-3; D gene: .; V gene: TRBV9; CDR3 protein: CASAAGPNPTDTQYF; CDR3 DNA: TGTGCCAGCGCTGCCGGGCCCAACCCCACAGATACGCAGTATTTT
clone size: few; J gene: TRBJ2-2; D gene: TRBD2; V gene: TRBV4-1; CDR3 protein: CASSQEAGGLYTGELFF; CDR3 DNA: TGCGCCAGCAGCCAAGAGGCGGGAGGGCTTTACACCGGGGAGCTGTTTTTT
clone size: .; J gene: TRBJ2-7; D gene: TRBD1; V gene: TRBV25-1; CDR3 protein: CASSPLGTGAYEQYF; CDR3 DNA: TGTGCCAGCAGTCCCCTGGGGACAGGGGCCTACGAGCAGTACTTC
clone size: .; J gene: TRBJ1-5; D gene: .; V gene: TRBV19; CDR3 protein: CASSPRDFNQPQHF; CDR3 DNA: TGTGCCAGTAGTCCAAGGGACTTCAATCAGCCCCAGCATTTT
clone size: few; J gene: TRBJ2-4; D gene: .; V gene: TRBV6-8; CDR3 protein: CASRLQGSRNIQYF; CDR3 DNA: TGTGCCAGCAGACTTCAGGGGTCTCGGAACATTCAGTACTTC
clone size: .; J gene: TRBJ2-6; D gene: TRBD1; V gene: TRBV12-5; CDR3 protein: CASGRGTGNSGANVLTF; CDR3 DNA: TGTGCTAGTGGGAGGGGGACAGGGAACTCTGGGGCCAACGTCCTGACTTTC
clone size: few; J gene: TRBJ1-1; D gene: TRBD1; V gene: TRBV6-8; CDR3 protein: CASRKTGTGGWDTEAFF; CDR3 DNA: TGTGCCAGCAGAAAAACCGGGACAGGGGGCTGGGACACTGAAGCTTTCTTT
clone size: .; J gene: TRBJ1-2; D gene: .; V gene: TRBV25-1; CDR3 protein: CASSESANYGYTF; CDR3 DNA: TGTGCCAGCAGTGAATCCGCTAACTATGGCTACACCTTC
clone size: few; J gene: TRBJ1-3; D gene: .; V gene: TRBV9; CDR3 protein: CASSVDGRNTIYF; CDR3 DNA: TGTGCCAGCAGCGTAGATGGAAGAAACACCATATATTTT
clone size: .; J gene: TRBJ1-1; D gene: .; V gene: TRBV5-1; CDR3 protein: CASSLSREYTEAFF; CDR3 DNA: TGCGCCAGCAGCTTGAGCAGGGAATACACTGAAGCTTTCTTT
clone size: .; J gene: TRBJ1-4; D gene: .; V gene: TRBV5-1; CDR3 protein: CASTISPVVEKLFF; CDR3 DNA: TGCGCCAGCACCATCAGCCCCGTGGTTGAAAAACTGTTTTTT
clone size: medium-sized; J gene: TRBJ2-3; D gene: .; V gene: TRBV6-8; CDR3 protein: CASSHPFSSTDTQYF; CDR3 DNA: TGTGCCAGCAGCCACCCATTCTCTAGCACAGATACGCAGTATTTT
clone size: .; J gene: TRBJ1-6; D gene: .; V gene: TRBV6-1; CDR3 protein: CASSEAPGGSYNSPLHF; CDR3 DNA: TGTGCCAGCAGTGAAGCGCCCGGGGGCTCCTATAATTCACCCCTCCACTTT
clone size: .; J gene: TRBJ2-1; D gene: TRBD1; V gene: TRBV11-3; CDR3 protein: CASSPRQGGNEQFF; CDR3 DNA: TGTGCCAGCAGCCCCCGACAGGGGGGCAATGAGCAGTTCTTC
clone size: medium-sized; J gene: TRBJ1-2; D gene: .; V gene: TRBV11-3; CDR3 protein: CASSSLGENYGYTF; CDR3 DNA: TGTGCCAGCAGCTCCTTGGGAGAGAACTATGGCTACACCTTC
clone size: .; J gene: TRBJ2-1; D gene: TRBD1; V gene: TRBV11-3; CDR3 protein: CASSPQRTGTEQFF; CDR3 DNA: TGTGCCAGCAGCCCACAGAGGACAGGGACTGAGCAGTTCTTC
clone size: .; J gene: TRBJ2-3; D gene: TRBD2; V gene: TRBV19; CDR3 protein: CASSPGLAERDTQYF; CDR3 DNA: TGTGCCAGTAGTCCCGGACTAGCGGAGAGGGATACGCAGTATTTT
clone size: few; J gene: TRBJ2-1; D gene: TRBD2; V gene: TRBV29-1; CDR3 protein: CSVEDPSGGRNNEQFF; CDR3 DNA: TGCAGCGTTGAAGATCCTAGCGGGGGCCGAAACAATGAGCAGTTCTTC
clone size: .; J gene: TRBJ1-2; D gene: .; V gene: TRBV28; CDR3 protein: CASSPVRSGYTF; CDR3 DNA: TGTGCCAGCAGTCCAGTTCGGTCCGGCTACACCTTC
clone size: .; J gene: TRBJ1-5; D gene: .; V gene: TRBV6-8; CDR3 protein: CASTDLPGGTNQPQHF; CDR3 DNA: TGTGCCAGCACCGATTTACCAGGAGGCACGAACCAGCCCCAGCATTTT
clone size: few; J gene: TRBJ1-4; D gene: .; V gene: TRBV6-8; CDR3 protein: CASSSRPLQEKLFF; CDR3 DNA: TGTGCCAGCAGTTCCAGACCATTACAAGAAAAACTGTTTTTT
clone size: .; J gene: TRBJ2-7; D gene: .; V gene: TRBV18; CDR3 protein: CASSLGRRGGEQYF; CDR3 DNA: TGTGCCAGCTCTCTAGGGCGCCGAGGGGGCGAGCAGTACTTC
clone size: medium-sized; J gene: TRBJ2-7; D gene: .; V gene: TRBV1; CDR3 protein: CASSQGSVGSYEQYF; CDR3 DNA: TGCGCCAGCAGCCAAGGATCGGTCGGTTCCTACGAGCAGTACTTC